This T cell receptor (beta chain) was retrieved from a study of shared clonotypes between healthy human individuals. Only in-frame clones appear in the TCRdb table, and some are missing; sequencing was by immunoSEQ multiplex PCR. Among about 380,000 clones listed, about 96% were seen once. Germline V gene data show CDR1 as MNHNS and CDR2 as SASEGT. Between the trimmed V and J ends, which lost 1 base and 0 bases, there was a span of 6 bases. The CDR3 extends over 14 amino acids. The sequencing input was memory CD8+ T cells sorted from blood. Specified subset: CD45RO+ cells pooled with CCR7-negative TemRA cells. The sequence was obtained from a man younger than 40 in good health. The gene calls are TRBV6-1 and TRBJ1-2; no clear D. CDR3 loop: CASSEGQTNYGYTF. CDR3 coding DNA: TGTGCCAGCAGTGAAGGACAAACTAACTATGGCTACACCTTC.